The 9 T cell receptor beta chains listed next were all sequenced from one sample in a study of T-cell memory formation after mild COVID-19. One entry per CDR3 protein, called by TCRdb with MiXCR from the 5' RACE reads. The sample includes 250,000 to 300,000 distinct CDR3 sequences, about 17% of them seen just once. The sequencing sample was made of PBMCs or a T cell subset sorted from them (not recorded which). The receptors stem from a young man who had mild COVID-19 (a few samples of this study predate the infection). Cell type and time point are not known.

This clonotype was seen only a few times. The V and J genes are TRBV6-5 and TRBJ2-7; tentatively, D is TRBD1 or TRBD2 (5 bases each). The length of the CDR3 is 15 residues. Per the germline V gene, CDR1 is MNHEY and CDR2 is SVGAGI. Trimming stripped 8 bases from V and 4 bases from J, with 21 bases between. The CDR3 protein is CASHPSDVGVYEQYF. As DNA, the CDR3 is TGTGCCAGCCACCCTTCCGACGTGGGGGTTTACGAGCAGTACTTC.

The rearrangement joins TRBV18 to TRBJ2-3; D is ambiguous. The germline V and J ends were trimmed by 2 bases and 1 base, with 10 bases remaining between them. This CDR3 comprises 15 residues. Germline V gene lookup returns CDR1 KGHSH and CDR2 LQKENI. The CDR3 protein is CASSPNRGGTDTQYF. In DNA, the CDR3 is TGTGCCAGCTCACCAAATCGCGGTGGCACAGATACGCAGTATTTT.

This chain uses TRBV4-3 with TRBJ2-3; 14 bases line up with TRBD2. The CDR3 runs to 17 residues. Looked up from germline, CDR1 is LGHNA and CDR2 is YSLEER. Germline trimming cut 5 bases from V and 5 bases from J; bases unmatched to any gene: 9. CDR3 protein: CASSFSTSGGAGDTQYF. CDR3 sequence (DNA): TGCGCCAGCAGCTTCTCGACTAGCGGGGGGGCCGGAGATACGCAGTATTTT.

J is TRBJ2-5 and V is TRBV7-2, with 9 positions matching TRBD1. Unmatched junction bases numbered 11, after V lost 5 bases and J lost 4 bases. The length of the CDR3 is 16 residues. Germline CDR1 is SGHTA and CDR2 is FQGNSA. The CDR3 region has the DNA TGTGCCAGCAGCCGTTACACAGGGACAGGGCGAGAGACCCAGTACTTC. This translates into CASSRYTGTGRETQYF.

This clonotype came up a few times. The rearrangement links TRBV5-1 to TRBJ1-1; D may be TRBD1 (5 bases). The germline CDR1 and CDR2 sequences are SGHRS and YFSETQ. The V and J ends lost 1 base and 1 base respectively, with 8 bases between them. The CDR3 extends over 14 amino acids. CDR3 region: CASSLSRANTEAFF. In nucleotides, the CDR3 is TGCGCCAGCAGCTTGAGCAGGGCGAACACTGAAGCTTTCTTT.

The V gene is TRBV5-1, the J gene TRBJ1-4; TRBD1 matches at 9 bases. Germline loops: CDR1 SGHRS, CDR2 YFSETQ. The J segment lost 1 base and the V segment lost 4 bases, leaving 8 bases of the junction unmatched. The CDR3 length is 17 residues. The CDR3 region has the DNA TGCGCCAGCAGCCAAGTCCCGGGACAGGGAACTAATGAAAAACTGTTTTTT. Protein sequence: CASSQVPGQGTNEKLFF. Supplemented by reference TRBV5-1 and TRBJ1-4, the full variable domain reads KAGVTQTPRYLIKTRGQQVTLSCSPISGHRSVSWYQQTPGQGLQFLFEYFSETQRNKGNFPGRFSGRQFSNSRSEMNVSTLELGDSALYLCASSQVPGQGTNEKLFFGSGTQLSVL.

This clonotype has only a few counts. This chain links TRBV7-9 with TRBJ2-2, with 8 bases aligning to TRBD1. CDR1 and CDR2 (germline): SEHNR, FQNEAQ (reference sequence). V was clipped by 5 bases and J by 4 bases; unmatched bases: 6. CDR3 length equals 15 residues. For the CDR3, the DNA is TGTGCCAGCAGCCGCCTCAGGGGGCGCACCGGGGAGCTGTTTTTT. Amino acids: CASSRLRGRTGELFF.

This clonotype has at least ten counts. The CDR3: CASSVAGQGDNEQFF. In nucleotides, the CDR3 is TGTGCCAGCAGCGTTGCCGGACAGGGGGACAATGAGCAGTTCTTC. This chain joins TRBV9 and TRBJ2-1, with TRBD1 matching 10 bases. CDR1 is SGDLS and CDR2 is YYNGEE in the germline V gene. The CDR3 is made up of 15 amino acids. The ends lost 2 bases at V and 5 bases at J; junction bases unmatched: 4. Looking up the rest from reference TRBV9 and TRBJ2-1 gives the full variable domain: DSGVTQTPKHLITATGQRVTLRCSPRSGDLSVYWYQQSLDQGLQFLIQYYNGEERAKGNILERFSAQQFPDLHSELNLSSLELGDSALYFCASSVAGQGDNEQFFGPGTRLTVL.

V is TRBV15 and J is TRBJ2-1; D is ambiguous. Germline V lookup: CDR1 LNHNV, CDR2 YYDKDF (reference sequence). V lost 1 base and J lost 4, with 5 bases in between. The CDR3 runs to 13 residues. In DNA form, the CDR3 reads TGTGCCACCAGCAGAGTACAGTACAATGAGCAGTTCTTC. Amino acids: CATSRVQYNEQFF.